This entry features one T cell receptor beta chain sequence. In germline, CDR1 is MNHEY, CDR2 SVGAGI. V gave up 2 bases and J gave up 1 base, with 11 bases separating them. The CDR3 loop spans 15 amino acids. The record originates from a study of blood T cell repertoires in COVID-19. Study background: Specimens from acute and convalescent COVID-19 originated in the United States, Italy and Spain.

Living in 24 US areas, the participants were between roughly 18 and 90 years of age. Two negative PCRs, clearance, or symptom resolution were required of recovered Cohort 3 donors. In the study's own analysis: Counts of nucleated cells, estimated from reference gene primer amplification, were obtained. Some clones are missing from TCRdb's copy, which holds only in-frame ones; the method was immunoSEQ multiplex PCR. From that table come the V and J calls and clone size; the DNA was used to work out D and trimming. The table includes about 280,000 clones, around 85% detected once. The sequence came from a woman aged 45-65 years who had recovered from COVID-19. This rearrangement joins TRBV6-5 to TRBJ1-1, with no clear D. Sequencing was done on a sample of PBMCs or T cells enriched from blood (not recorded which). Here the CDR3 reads CASSYGWRGNTEAFF. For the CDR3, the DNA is TGTGCCAGCAGTTACGGGTGGCGGGGGAACACTGAAGCTTTCTTT.